Described below is a single T cell receptor (beta chain) sequence and its context. This may stem from a read error, because a much larger clone lies one nucleotide away. The sample originates from a study of T-cell reconstitution after alpha-beta-depleted transplantation in children. Germline CDR1 and CDR2: LGHNA and YSLEER. The CDR3 contains 15 residues. TCRbeta library preparation incorporated unique molecular identifiers. TCRdb used MiXCR to reprocess the PCR reads, holding one entry per CDR3 protein. The sample records some 600,000 distinct CDR3 sequences, around 16% being singletons. The TCR was taken from a human donor who donated a stem cell graft to a child with acute myeloid leukemia. The material was PBMCs from the stem cell graft donor, obtained from the stem cell graft. The J gene is TRBJ2-1, the V gene TRBV4-3, with unresolved D. In nucleotides, the CDR3 is TGCGCCCGCAGCCAAGATGCCGAAGCCTACAATGAGCAGTTCTTC. This gives the protein CARSQDAEAYNEQFF.